These 12 T cell receptor beta chains share one sample of origin, sequenced in a study of PD-1 blockade in classical Hodgkin lymphoma. The protocol was immunoSEQ multiplex PCR, while the TCRdb copy is restricted to in-frame clones and leaves out a portion. This table holds roughly 34,000 clones, 76% found once. All patients relapsed after autologous stem cell transplantation, and brentuximab vedotin exposure varied. The material was peripheral blood mononuclear cells (PBMCs), obtained before the second cycle of nivolumab. Receptors originate from a human donor with classical Hodgkin lymphoma.

This sequence joins TRBV19 and TRBJ1-2; D possibly corresponds to TRBD1 (5 bases). The CDR3 runs to 14 residues. V was cut by 4 bases and J by 4 bases, with 13 bases left in between. Germline assignment: CDR1 LNHDA and CDR2 SQIVND (reference sequence). The CDR3 loop is CASSTLGHLYGYTF. The CDR3 nucleotides read TGTGCCAGTAGTACCCTCGGACACCTCTATGGCTACACCTTC.

The rearrangement joins TRBV5-6 to TRBJ2-1; no firm D call. The germline CDR1 and CDR2 sequences are SGHDT and YYEEEE. V lost 4 bases, J lost 4 bases, and 3 bases lay in between. This CDR3 is built from 11 residues. The CDR3 loop reads CASSLYNEQFF. The CDR3 coding sequence is TGTGCCAGCAGCCTGTACAATGAGCAGTTCTTC.

The rearrangement joins TRBV10-2 to TRBJ2-2; a possible D gene is TRBD2 (5 bases). The V end lost 8 bases, the J end lost 2 bases, and 12 bases lay between the germline ends. Per germline, CDR1 WSHSY and CDR2 SAAADI. This CDR3 is 14 amino acids long. CDR3 protein: CASLRTLNTGELFF. DNA for the CDR3: TGCGCCAGCTTAAGGACTTTAAACACCGGGGAGCTGTTTTTT.

In DNA form, the CDR3 reads TGTGCCAGCAGCCCGACCGGCCAGGCTGAAGCTTTCTTT. Translating gives CASSPTGQAEAFF. This rearrangement joins TRBV2 to TRBJ1-1; D is unclear. The CDR3 runs to 13 residues. V was trimmed by 6 bases and J by 6 bases, leaving 14 bases between them. Germline values: CDR1 SNHLY, CDR2 FYNNEI.

This chain connects TRBV18 to TRBJ1-1; TRBD1 matches at 8 bases. The J segment lost 4 bases and the V segment lost 4 bases, leaving 8 bases of the junction unmatched. The CDR3 spans 15 residues. Germline V gives CDR1 KGHSH, CDR2 LQKENI. CDR3 in amino acids: CASSLMDRAGTEAFF. As DNA, the CDR3 is TGTGCCAGCTCACTCATGGACAGGGCGGGCACTGAAGCTTTCTTT.

This chain uses TRBV29-1 with TRBJ2-7, with TRBD1 matching 11 bases. V lost 6 bases, J lost 2 bases, and 15 bases stayed unmatched. CDR1 SQVTM and CDR2 ANQGSEA come from the germline V gene. The CDR3 is made up of 17 amino acids. The CDR3 nucleotides read TGCAGCGTGGGTAGGTATAGGCGGGACAGGGGGACCTACGAGCAGTACTTC. This encodes CSVGRYRRDRGTYEQYF.

This clone was detected once. The CDR3 region is CAISELVGTDTQYF. In nucleotides, the CDR3 is TGTGCCATCAGTGAGTTAGTTGGCACAGATACGCAGTATTTT. The chain recombines TRBV10-3 with TRBJ2-3, with D unclear. CDR3 length: 14 amino acids. CDR1 is ENHRY and CDR2 is SYGVKD in the germline V gene. V was cut by 1 base and J by 1 base, with 6 bases left in between.

The chain links TRBV6-6 to TRBJ1-2, with D tentatively TRBD1 (5 bases). The V gene lost 2 bases and the J gene lost 3 bases, with 13 bases spanning the gap. Germline V CDR1 and CDR2: MNHNY, SVGAGI (reference sequence). This CDR3 comprises 15 residues. This CDR3 reads CASSYGTGWDYGYTF. CDR3 DNA: TGTGCCAGCAGTTACGGGACCGGGTGGGACTATGGCTACACCTTC.

J is TRBJ2-2 and V is TRBV4-3; D call uncertain. V was trimmed by 5 bases and J by 0 bases, leaving 10 bases between them. CDR1 LGHNA and CDR2 YSLEER come from the germline V gene. The CDR3 runs to 15 residues. The CDR3 DNA is TGCGCCAGCAGCACGGACCACACGAACACCGGGGAGCTGTTTTTT. Its translation is CASSTDHTNTGELFF.

The chain is built from TRBV19 and TRBJ1-3, with a tentative D call TRBD1 (6 bases). The V gene lost 6 bases and the J gene lost 0 bases, with 9 bases spanning the gap. The CDR3 extends over 14 amino acids. Germline CDR1 reads LNHDA; CDR2 reads SQIVND (reference sequence). The CDR3 bases are TGTGCCAGTAGCCGGGACATCTCTGGAAACACCATATATTTT. This gives the protein CASSRDISGNTIYF.

The chain recombines TRBV2 with TRBJ1-1; perhaps TRBD1 as D (6 bases). V lost 6 bases and J 4 bases, leaving 15 bases between the germline ends. The CDR3 is 14 residues long. Germline lookup yields CDR1 SNHLY and CDR2 FYNNEI. In DNA form, the CDR3 reads TGTGCCAGCAGCCAGGGGAGTTTCGTCACTGAAGCTTTCTTT. Translated, it gives CASSQGSFVTEAFF. Drawing the rest from reference TRBV2 and TRBJ1-1, the complete variable domain is EPEVTQTPSHQVTQMGQEVILRCVPISNHLYFYWYRQILGQKVEFLVSFYNNEISEKSEIFDDQFSVERPDGSNFTLKIRSTKLEDSAMYFCASSQGSFVTEAFFGQGTRLTVV.

The V gene is TRBV19, the J gene TRBJ1-4, with a possible D match to TRBD1 (5 bases). The CDR3 spans 15 residues. Germline-derived CDR1 and CDR2 are LNHDA and SQIVND (reference sequence). Trimming left V 3 bases short and J 1 base short, with 9 bases between. CDR3: CASSMGVGTNEKLFF. CDR3 bases: TGTGCCAGTAGTATGGGGGTTGGAACTAATGAAAAACTGTTTTTT.